This T cell receptor (beta chain) was sequenced during a study of blood T cell repertoires in COVID-19. Study-level background: Samples came from the United States, Italy and Spain, spanning acute and convalescent COVID-19. In each case, the material was cDNA or gDNA derived from T cells, B-cell-depleted T cells, or PBMCs.

V was clipped by 2 bases and J by 5 bases; unmatched bases: 3. Germline V gives CDR1 KGHSH, CDR2 LQKENI. The CDR3 spans 13 residues. The authors' processing: By means of reference gene primer amplification, nucleated cell counts were estimated. The protocol was immunoSEQ multiplex PCR, while the TCRdb copy is restricted to in-frame clones and leaves out a portion. V and J calls and clone size come straight from that table; D and trimming were deduced from the DNA. The data show roughly 77,000 clones, 88% seen once. The genes are TRBV18 and TRBJ2-7; TRBD1 matches 7 bases. The receptor was derived from a human donor in a cohort sampled during active COVID-19. Sequenced: peripheral blood. In nucleotides, the CDR3 is TGTGCCAGCTCACCAAGAGGGGGCGACGAGCAGTACTTC. Translated, it gives CASSPRGGDEQYF.